The entry below gives a single T cell receptor (beta chain) sequence along with its context. The CDR3 is 12 amino acids. V was cut by 3 bases and J by 11 bases, with 13 bases left in between. In germline, CDR1 is MDHEN, CDR2 SYDVKM. The sample is drawn from a study of ipilimumab plus nivolumab after autologous stem cell transplantation. Sequencing used immunoSEQ multiplex PCR; TCRdb keeps in-frame clones, though not all of them. The sample yields fewer than 15,000 clones, 60% to 75% seen once. The source is a male donor with primary mediastinal lymphoma. The chain uses TRBV28 and TRBJ1-1; D remains ambiguous. The sample consisted of PBMCs, taken in a trial of ipilimumab plus nivolumab as post-transplant consolidation. The CDR3 DNA sequence: TGTGCCAGCAGTTTGTGGGAATCCGGGGCTTTCTTT. It yields the protein CASSLWESGAFF.